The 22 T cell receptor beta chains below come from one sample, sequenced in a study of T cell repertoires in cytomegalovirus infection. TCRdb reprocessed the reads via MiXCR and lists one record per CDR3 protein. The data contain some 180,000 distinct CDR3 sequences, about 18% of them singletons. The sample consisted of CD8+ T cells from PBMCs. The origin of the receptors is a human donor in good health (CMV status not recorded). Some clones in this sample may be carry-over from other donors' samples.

CDR3 sequence reads: CASSYVQSNQPQHF. CDR3 sequence (DNA): TGTGCCAGCAGTTACGTCCAGAGCAATCAGCCCCAGCATTTT. The rearrangement joins TRBV6-2 or TRBV6-3 to TRBJ1-5; D remains unclear. The CDR3 length is 14 residues. Per the germline V gene, CDR1 is MNHEY and CDR2 is SVGEGT. V gave up 2 bases and J gave up 1 base, with 6 bases separating them.

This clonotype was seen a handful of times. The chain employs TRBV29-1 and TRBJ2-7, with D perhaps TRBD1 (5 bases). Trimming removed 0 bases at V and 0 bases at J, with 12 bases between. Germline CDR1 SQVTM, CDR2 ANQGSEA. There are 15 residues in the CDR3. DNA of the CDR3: TGCAGCGTTGAAGAGTCGGGCAGGGTCTCCTACGAGCAGTACTTC. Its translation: CSVEESGRVSYEQYF.

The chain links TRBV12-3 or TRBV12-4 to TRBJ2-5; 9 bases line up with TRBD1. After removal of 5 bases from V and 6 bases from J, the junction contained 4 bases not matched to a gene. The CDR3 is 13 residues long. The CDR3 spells CASSGGQGQTQYF. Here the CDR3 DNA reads TGTGCCAGCAGTGGGGGACAGGGTCAGACCCAGTACTTC.

In DNA form, the CDR3 reads TGTGCCAGCAGTTTATGGGGAGCTGGGGCGCATGTCCCCCTCCACTTT. It translates to CASSLWGAGAHVPLHF. The chain carries TRBV28 and TRBJ1-6; a possible D gene is TRBD1 (5 bases). This CDR3 contains 16 residues. V was trimmed by 0 bases and J by 13 bases, leaving 19 bases between them. Germline CDR1 MDHEN, CDR2 SYDVKM.

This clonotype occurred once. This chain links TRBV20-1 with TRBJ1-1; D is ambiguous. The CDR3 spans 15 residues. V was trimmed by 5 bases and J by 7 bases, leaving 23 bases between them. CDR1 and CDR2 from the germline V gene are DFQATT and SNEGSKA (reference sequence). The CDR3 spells CSAFYPDPNRGEAFF. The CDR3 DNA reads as TGCAGTGCTTTCTACCCCGACCCGAATCGGGGTGAAGCTTTCTTT.

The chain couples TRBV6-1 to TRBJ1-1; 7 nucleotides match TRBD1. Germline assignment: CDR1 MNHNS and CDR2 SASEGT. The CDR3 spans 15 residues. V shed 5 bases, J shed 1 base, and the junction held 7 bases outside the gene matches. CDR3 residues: CASSNRDRGNTEAFF. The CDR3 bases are TGTGCCAGCAGTAACCGGGACAGAGGGAACACTGAAGCTTTCTTT.

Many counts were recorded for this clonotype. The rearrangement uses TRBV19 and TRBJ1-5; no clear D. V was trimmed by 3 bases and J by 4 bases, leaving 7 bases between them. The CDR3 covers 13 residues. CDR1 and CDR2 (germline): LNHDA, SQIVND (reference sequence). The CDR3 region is CASSMGSNQPQHF. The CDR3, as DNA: TGTGCCAGTAGTATGGGCAGTAATCAGCCCCAGCATTTT. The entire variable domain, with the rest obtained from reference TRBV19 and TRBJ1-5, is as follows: DGGITQSPKYLFRKEGQNVTLSCEQNLNHDAMYWYRQDPGQGLRLIYYSQIVNDFQKGDIAEGYSVSREKKESFPLTVTSAQKNPTAFYLCASSMGSNQPQHFGDGTRLSIL.

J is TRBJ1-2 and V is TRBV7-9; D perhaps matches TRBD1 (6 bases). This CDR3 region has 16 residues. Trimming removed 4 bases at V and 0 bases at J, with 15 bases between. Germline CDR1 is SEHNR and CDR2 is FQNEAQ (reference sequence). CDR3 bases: TGTGCCAGCAGCTCCGGGACACGTTTATCTAACTATGGCTACACCTTC. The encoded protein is CASSSGTRLSNYGYTF.

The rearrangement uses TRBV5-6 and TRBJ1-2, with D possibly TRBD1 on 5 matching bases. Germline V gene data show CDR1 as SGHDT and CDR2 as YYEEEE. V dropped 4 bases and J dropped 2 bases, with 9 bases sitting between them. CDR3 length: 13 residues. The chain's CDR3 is CASSQGVNYGYTF. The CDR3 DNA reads TGTGCCAGCAGCCAAGGGGTCAACTATGGCTACACCTTC.

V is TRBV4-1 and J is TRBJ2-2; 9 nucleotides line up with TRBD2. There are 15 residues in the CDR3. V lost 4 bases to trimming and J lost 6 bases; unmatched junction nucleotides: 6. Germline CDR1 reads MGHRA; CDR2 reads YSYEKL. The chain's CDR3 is CASSLAGEGPGELFF. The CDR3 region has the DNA TGCGCCAGCAGCCTAGCGGGGGAGGGCCCCGGGGAGCTGTTTTTT.

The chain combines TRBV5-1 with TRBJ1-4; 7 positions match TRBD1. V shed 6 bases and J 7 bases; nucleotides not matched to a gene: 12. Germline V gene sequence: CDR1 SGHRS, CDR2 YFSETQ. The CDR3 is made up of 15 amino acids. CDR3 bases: TGCGCCAGCACCTCTAGTACAGGGGCCGGTGAAAAACTGTTTTTT. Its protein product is CASTSSTGAGEKLFF.

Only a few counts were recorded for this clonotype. The CDR3, as DNA: TGTGCCAGCAGCTTAACGGGAGGAAAGGGATCACCCCTCCACTTT. Protein sequence: CASSLTGGKGSPLHF. V usage is TRBV7-3 and J usage is TRBJ1-6; D is uncertain. Germline CDR1 reads SGHTA; CDR2 reads FQGTGA. The CDR3 is 15 residues long. V lost 0 bases to trimming and J lost 10 bases, with 13 bases between them.

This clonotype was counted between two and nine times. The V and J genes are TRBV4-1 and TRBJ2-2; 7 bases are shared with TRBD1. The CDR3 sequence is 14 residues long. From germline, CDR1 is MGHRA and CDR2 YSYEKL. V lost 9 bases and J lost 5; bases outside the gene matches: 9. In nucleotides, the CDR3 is TGCGCCAGTAGGGCACAGGGGTCTACCGGGGAGCTGTTTTTT. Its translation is CASRAQGSTGELFF.

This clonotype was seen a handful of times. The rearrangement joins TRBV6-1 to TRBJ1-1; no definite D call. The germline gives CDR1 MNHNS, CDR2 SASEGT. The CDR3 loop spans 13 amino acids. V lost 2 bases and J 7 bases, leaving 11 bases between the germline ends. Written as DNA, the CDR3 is TGTGCCAGCAGTGAATCTAGAGGACGTGAAGCTTTCTTT. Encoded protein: CASSESRGREAFF.

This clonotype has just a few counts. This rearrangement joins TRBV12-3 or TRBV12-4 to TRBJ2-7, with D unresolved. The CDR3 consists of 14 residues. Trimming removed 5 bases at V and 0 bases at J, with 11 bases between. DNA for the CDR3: TGTGCCAGCAGTGTCGGACCCAGCTCCTACGAGCAGTACTTC. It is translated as CASSVGPSSYEQYF.

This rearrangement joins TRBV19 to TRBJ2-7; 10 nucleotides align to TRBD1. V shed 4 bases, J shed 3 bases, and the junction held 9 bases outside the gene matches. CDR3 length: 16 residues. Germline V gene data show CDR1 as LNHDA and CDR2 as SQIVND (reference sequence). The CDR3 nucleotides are TGTGCCAGTAGTACCTGGGAGGGACAGGGGTACTACGAGCAGTACTTC. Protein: CASSTWEGQGYYEQYF.

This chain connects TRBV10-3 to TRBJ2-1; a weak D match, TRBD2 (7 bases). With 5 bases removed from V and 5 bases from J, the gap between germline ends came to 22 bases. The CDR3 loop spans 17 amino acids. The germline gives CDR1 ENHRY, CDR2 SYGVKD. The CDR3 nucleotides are TGTGCCATCAGTAAGATATTTGGGGGGGCCGTGGACAATGAGCAGTTCTTC. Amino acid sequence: CAISKIFGGAVDNEQFF.

CDR3 sequence: CASSYSRAGSTGELFF. CDR3 DNA sequence: TGTGCCAGCAGTTACTCGAGGGCGGGGAGTACCGGGGAGCTGTTTTTT. The chain combines TRBV6-6 with TRBJ2-2; tentative D call: TRBD2 (6 bases). Trimming removed 0 bases at V and 5 bases at J, with 13 bases between. CDR1 MNHNY and CDR2 SVGAGI come from the germline V gene (reference sequence). The CDR3 spans 16 residues.

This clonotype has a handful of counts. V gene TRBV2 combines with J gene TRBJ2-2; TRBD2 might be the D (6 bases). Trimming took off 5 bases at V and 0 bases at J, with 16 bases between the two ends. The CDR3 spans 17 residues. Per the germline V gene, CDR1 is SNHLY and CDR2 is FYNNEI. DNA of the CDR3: TGTGCCAGCAGTTGGGACTTTGACCACGCGAACACCGGGGAGCTGTTTTTT. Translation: CASSWDFDHANTGELFF.

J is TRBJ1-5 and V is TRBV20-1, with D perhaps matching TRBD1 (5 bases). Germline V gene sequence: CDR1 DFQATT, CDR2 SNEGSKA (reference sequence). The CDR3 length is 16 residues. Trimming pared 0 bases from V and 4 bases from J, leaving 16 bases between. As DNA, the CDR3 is TGCAGTGCTAGAGATCGAGGGGAACAGACTAATCAGCCCCAGCATTTT. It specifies CSARDRGEQTNQPQHF.

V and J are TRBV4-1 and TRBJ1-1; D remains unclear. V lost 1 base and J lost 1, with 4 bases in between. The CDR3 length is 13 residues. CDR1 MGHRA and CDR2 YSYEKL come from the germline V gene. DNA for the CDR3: TGCGCCAGCAGCCAAGCACGGAACACTGAAGCTTTCTTT. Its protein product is CASSQARNTEAFF.

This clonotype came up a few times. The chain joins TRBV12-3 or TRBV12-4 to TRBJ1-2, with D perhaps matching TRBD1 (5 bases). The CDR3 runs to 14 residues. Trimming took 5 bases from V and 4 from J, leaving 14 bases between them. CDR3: CASSPTGESYGYTF. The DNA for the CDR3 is TGTGCCAGCAGTCCTACAGGCGAATCCTATGGCTACACCTTC.